The rows below give T cell receptor beta chains drawn from one sample of a study of blood T cell repertoires in COVID-19. The protocol was immunoSEQ multiplex PCR, while the TCRdb copy is restricted to in-frame clones and leaves out a portion. The profile shows approximately 170,000 clones, around four fifths of them singletons. Sequencing was performed on peripheral blood. All receptors derive from a man aged 65 to 79 who had recovered from COVID-19. Both conserved end residues are part of each CDR3. Fields, in order: clone size, D gene, J gene, V gene, CDR3 DNA, CDR3 protein. D genes are given only for firm matches. Expanded clones are given a class, and other clones once, few, many or no size at all.

clone size: .
D gene: .
J gene: TRBJ2-3
V gene: TRBV24-1
CDR3 DNA: TGTGCCACCGAAGGAGGGCTGGCAGATACGCAGTATTTT
CDR3 protein: CATEGGLADTQYF

clone size: .
D gene: TRBD1
J gene: TRBJ1-2
V gene: TRBV7-9
CDR3 DNA: TGTGCCAGCAGCCTCGGACAGGCGGCTGTTTATGGCTACACCTTC
CDR3 protein: CASSLGQAAVYGYTF

clone size: .
D gene: TRBD1
J gene: TRBJ1-1
V gene: TRBV5-4
CDR3 DNA: TGTGCCAGCAGCTCAGACAGGGTCGGGAACACTGAAGCTTTCTTT
CDR3 protein: CASSSDRVGNTEAFF

clone size: .
D gene: .
J gene: TRBJ1-3
V gene: TRBV6-1
CDR3 DNA: TGTGCCAGCAGTGAAACAAGAAACACCATATATTTT
CDR3 protein: CASSETRNTIYF

clone size: .
D gene: .
J gene: TRBJ1-1
V gene: TRBV3-1/TRBV3-2
CDR3 DNA: TGTGCCATCAAAAATCCCGGGGACACTGAAGCTTTCTTT
CDR3 protein: CAIKNPGDTEAFF

clone size: .
D gene: .
J gene: TRBJ1-2
V gene: TRBV12-3/TRBV12-4
CDR3 DNA: TGTGCCAGCAGTTTAGCCAACTCCTATGGCTACACCTTC
CDR3 protein: CASSLANSYGYTF

clone size: .
D gene: TRBD2
J gene: TRBJ2-1
V gene: TRBV3-1/TRBV3-2
CDR3 DNA: TGTGCCAGCAGCCGGGACTACCCCCTAGGTGAGCAGTTCTTC
CDR3 protein: CASSRDYPLGEQFF

clone size: .
D gene: TRBD2
J gene: TRBJ2-7
V gene: TRBV7-8
CDR3 DNA: TGTGCCAGCAGCCGAGCCACTAGCGGGGGAGTCTACGAGCAGTACTTC
CDR3 protein: CASSRATSGGVYEQYF

clone size: .
D gene: TRBD2
J gene: TRBJ2-5
V gene: TRBV7-3
CDR3 DNA: TGTGCCAGCAGCCCCGGGACTAGCGGAAGGGGGGAGACCCAGTACTTC
CDR3 protein: CASSPGTSGRGETQYF

clone size: .
D gene: TRBD1
J gene: TRBJ2-7
V gene: TRBV5-6
CDR3 DNA: TGTGCCAGCAGCTATCAGGGGGTGAGGCACGAGCAGTACTTC
CDR3 protein: CASSYQGVRHEQYF

clone size: .
D gene: TRBD1
J gene: TRBJ1-2
V gene: TRBV7-2
CDR3 DNA: TGTGCCAGCAGCAATGACAGGGGGTGGGGCTTTCTTGGTAACTATGGCTACACCTTC
CDR3 protein: CASSNDRGWGFLGNYGYTF

clone size: .
D gene: .
J gene: TRBJ2-1
V gene: TRBV10-3
CDR3 DNA: TGTGCCATCAGCCTCGACGGGATCTCCTACAATGAGCAGTTCTTC
CDR3 protein: CAISLDGISYNEQFF

clone size: .
D gene: .
J gene: TRBJ1-2
V gene: TRBV6-5
CDR3 DNA: TGTGCCAGCAGTTACTCGGGCCCCGGCGGCTACACCTTC
CDR3 protein: CASSYSGPGGYTF

clone size: once
D gene: TRBD2
J gene: TRBJ2-7
V gene: TRBV11-1
CDR3 DNA: TGTGCCAGCAGCTTTGGACTAGCGGGAGGTTTCGAGCAGTACTTC
CDR3 protein: CASSFGLAGGFEQYF

clone size: .
D gene: TRBD2
J gene: TRBJ2-1
V gene: TRBV3-1/TRBV3-2
CDR3 DNA: TGTGCCAGCAGCCTACAGCGGGAGGGTGGTGAGCAGTTCTTC
CDR3 protein: CASSLQREGGEQFF

clone size: .
D gene: .
J gene: TRBJ2-2
V gene: TRBV28
CDR3 DNA: TGTGCCAGCAGTTCCGAAACTACTTTGAGAGCCGGGGAGCTGTTTTTT
CDR3 protein: CASSSETTLRAGELFF